This T cell receptor (beta chain) is from a study of blood T cell repertoires in COVID-19. The V end lost 7 bases, the J end lost 2 bases, and 15 bases lay between the germline ends. Germline CDR1 is MNHEY and CDR2 is SMNVEV (reference sequence). The CDR3 contains 14 residues. Produced via immunoSEQ multiplex PCR; TCRdb's table is partial and in-frame only. Counted here are some 530,000 clones, about 85% occurring once; the ten biggest clones make up more than 7.5%. Sequences were obtained from PBMCs or T cells enriched from blood (not recorded which). This TCR derives from a woman aged 55-69 years who had recovered from COVID-19. The V call is TRBV27, the J call TRBJ2-7, with D tentatively TRBD1 (6 bases). The CDR3 loop reads CASTTSQGTYEQYF. The CDR3 coding sequence is TGTGCCAGCACCACATCCCAGGGGACCTACGAGCAGTACTTC.